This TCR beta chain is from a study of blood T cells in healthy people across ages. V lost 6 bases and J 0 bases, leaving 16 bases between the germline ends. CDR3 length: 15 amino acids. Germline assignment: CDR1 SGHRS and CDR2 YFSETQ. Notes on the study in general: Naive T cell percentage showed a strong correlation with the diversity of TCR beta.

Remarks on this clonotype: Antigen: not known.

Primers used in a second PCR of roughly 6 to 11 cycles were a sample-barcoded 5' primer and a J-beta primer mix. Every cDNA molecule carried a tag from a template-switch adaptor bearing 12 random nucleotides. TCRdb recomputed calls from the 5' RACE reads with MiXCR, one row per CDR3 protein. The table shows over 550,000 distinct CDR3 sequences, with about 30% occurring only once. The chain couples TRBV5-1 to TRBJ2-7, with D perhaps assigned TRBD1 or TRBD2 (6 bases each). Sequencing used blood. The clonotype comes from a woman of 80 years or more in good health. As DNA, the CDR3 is TGCGCCAGCACCCATTGGTCGGGGGCCTCCTACGAGCAGTACTTC. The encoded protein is CASTHWSGASYEQYF.